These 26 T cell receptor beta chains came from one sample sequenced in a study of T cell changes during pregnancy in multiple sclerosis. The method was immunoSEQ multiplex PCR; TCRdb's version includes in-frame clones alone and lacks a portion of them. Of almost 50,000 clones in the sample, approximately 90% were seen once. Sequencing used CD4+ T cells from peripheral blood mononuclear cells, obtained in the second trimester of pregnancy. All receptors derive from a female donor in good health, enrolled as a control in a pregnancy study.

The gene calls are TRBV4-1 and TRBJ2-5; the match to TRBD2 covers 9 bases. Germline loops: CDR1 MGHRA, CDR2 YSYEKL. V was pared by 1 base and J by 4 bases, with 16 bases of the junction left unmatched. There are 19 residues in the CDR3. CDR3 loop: CASSQVGTAGGLFPETQYF. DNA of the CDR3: TGCGCCAGCAGCCAAGTCGGTACCGCGGGGGGGCTTTTCCCAGAGACCCAGTACTTC.

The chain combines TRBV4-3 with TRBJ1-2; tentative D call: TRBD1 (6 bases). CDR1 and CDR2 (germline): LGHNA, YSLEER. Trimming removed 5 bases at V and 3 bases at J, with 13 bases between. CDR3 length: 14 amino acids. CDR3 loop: CASSEMTGDYGYTF. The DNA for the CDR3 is TGCGCCAGCAGCGAAATGACAGGAGACTATGGCTACACCTTC.

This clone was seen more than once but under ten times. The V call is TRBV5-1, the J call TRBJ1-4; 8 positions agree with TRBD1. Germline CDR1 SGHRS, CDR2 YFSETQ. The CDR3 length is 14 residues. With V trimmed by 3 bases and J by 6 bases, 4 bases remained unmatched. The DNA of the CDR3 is TGCGCCAGCAGCTCTAACAGGGGGTATGAAAAACTGTTTTTT. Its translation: CASSSNRGYEKLFF.

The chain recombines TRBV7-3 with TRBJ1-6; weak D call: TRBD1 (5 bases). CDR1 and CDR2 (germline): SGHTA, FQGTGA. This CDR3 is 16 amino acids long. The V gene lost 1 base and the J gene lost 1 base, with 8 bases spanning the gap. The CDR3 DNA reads TGTGCCAGCAGCTTAAGGGGGGGTTCCTATAATTCACCCCTCCACTTT. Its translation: CASSLRGGSYNSPLHF.

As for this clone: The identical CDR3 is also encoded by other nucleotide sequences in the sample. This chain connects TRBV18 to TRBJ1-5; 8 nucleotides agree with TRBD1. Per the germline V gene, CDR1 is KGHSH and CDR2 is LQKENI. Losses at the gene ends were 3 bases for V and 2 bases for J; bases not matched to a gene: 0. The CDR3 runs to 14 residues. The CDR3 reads CASSPGQGNQPQHF. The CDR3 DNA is TGTGCCAGCTCACCGGGACAGGGCAATCAGCCCCAGCATTTT.

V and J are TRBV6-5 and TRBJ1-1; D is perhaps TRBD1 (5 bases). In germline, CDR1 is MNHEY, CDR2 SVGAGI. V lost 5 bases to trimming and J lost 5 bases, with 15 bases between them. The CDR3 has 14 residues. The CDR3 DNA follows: TGTGCCAGCAGTCTTACGGGGGACTCAACTGAAGCTTTCTTT. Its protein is CASSLTGDSTEAFF.

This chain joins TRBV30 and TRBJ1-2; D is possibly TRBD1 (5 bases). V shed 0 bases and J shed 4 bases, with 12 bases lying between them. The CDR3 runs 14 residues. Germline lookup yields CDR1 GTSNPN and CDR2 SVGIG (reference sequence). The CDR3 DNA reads TGTGCCTGGAGTGTACTAACAGGTGGCTATGGCTACACCTTC. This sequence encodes CAWSVLTGGYGYTF.

CDR3 DNA: TGTGCCAGCAGCGTACCGGGACAGGGGGCGACAGTGATCTCCTACGAGCAGTACTTC. It codes for CASSVPGQGATVISYEQYF. The genes are TRBV9 and TRBJ2-7; 12 bases match TRBD1. This CDR3 has 19 amino acids. From germline, CDR1 is SGDLS and CDR2 YYNGEE. J gave up 0 bases and V 1 base, and 11 bases lay outside the gene matches.

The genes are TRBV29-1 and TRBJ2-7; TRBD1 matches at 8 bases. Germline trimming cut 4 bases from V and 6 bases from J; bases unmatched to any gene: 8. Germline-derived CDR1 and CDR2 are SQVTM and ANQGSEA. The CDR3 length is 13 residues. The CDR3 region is CSVVRQGAGEQYF. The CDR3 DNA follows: TGCAGCGTTGTACGGCAGGGGGCAGGCGAGCAGTACTTC.

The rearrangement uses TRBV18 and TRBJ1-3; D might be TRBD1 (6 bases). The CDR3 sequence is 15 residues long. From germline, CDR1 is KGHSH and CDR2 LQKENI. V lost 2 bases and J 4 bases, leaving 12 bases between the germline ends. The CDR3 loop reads CASSPSGGAGNTIYF. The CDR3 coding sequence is TGTGCCAGCTCACCATCGGGGGGCGCGGGAAACACCATATATTTT.

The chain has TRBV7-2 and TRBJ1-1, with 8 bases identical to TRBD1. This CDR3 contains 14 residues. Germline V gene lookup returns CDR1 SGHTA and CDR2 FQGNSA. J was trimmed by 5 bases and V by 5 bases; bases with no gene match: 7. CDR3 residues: CASSPNRGGTEAFF. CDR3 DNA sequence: TGTGCCAGCAGCCCAAACAGGGGGGGAACTGAAGCTTTCTTT.

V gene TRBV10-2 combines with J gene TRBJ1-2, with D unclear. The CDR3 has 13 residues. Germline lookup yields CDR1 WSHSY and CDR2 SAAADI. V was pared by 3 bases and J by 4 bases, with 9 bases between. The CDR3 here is CASSDWGGYGYTF. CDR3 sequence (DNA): TGCGCCAGCAGTGACTGGGGAGGCTATGGCTACACCTTC.

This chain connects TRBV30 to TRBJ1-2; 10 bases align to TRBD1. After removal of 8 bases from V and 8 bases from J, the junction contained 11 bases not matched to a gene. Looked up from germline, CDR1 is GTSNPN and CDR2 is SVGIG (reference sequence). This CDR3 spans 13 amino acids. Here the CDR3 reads CAGWTGGFAGYTF. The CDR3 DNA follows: TGTGCCGGATGGACAGGGGGTTTTGCGGGCTACACCTTC.

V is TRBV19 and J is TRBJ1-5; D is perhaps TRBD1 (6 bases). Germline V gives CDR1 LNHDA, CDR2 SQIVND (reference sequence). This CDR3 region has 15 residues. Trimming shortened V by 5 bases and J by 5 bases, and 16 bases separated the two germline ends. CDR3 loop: CASSGPRGAHQPQHF. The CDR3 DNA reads TGTGCCAGTAGTGGCCCCCGGGGGGCGCATCAGCCCCAGCATTTT.

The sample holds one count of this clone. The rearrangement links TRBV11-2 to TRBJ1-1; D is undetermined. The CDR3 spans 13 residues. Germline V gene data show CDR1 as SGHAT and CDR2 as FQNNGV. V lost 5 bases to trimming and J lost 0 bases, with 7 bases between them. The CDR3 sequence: CASSPTVNTEAFF. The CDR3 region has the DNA TGTGCCAGCAGCCCTACGGTGAACACTGAAGCTTTCTTT. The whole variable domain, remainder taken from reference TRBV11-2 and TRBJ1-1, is EAGVAQSPRYKIIEKRQSVAFWCNPISGHATLYWYQQILGQGPKLLIQFQNNGVVDDSQLPKDRFSAERLKGVDSTLKIQPAKLEDSAVYLCASSPTVNTEAFFGQGTRLTVV.

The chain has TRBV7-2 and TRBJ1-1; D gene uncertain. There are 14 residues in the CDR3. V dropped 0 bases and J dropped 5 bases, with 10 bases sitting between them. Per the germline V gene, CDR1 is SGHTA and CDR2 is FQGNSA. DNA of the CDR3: TGTGCCAGCAGCTTAGCGAGGGAAAGGACTGAAGCTTTCTTT. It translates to CASSLARERTEAFF. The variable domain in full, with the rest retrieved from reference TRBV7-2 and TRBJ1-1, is GAGVSQSPSNKVTEKGKDVELRCDPISGHTALYWYRQSLGQGLEFLIYFQGNSAPDKSGLPSDRFSAERTGGSVSTLTIQRTQQEDSAVYLCASSLARERTEAFFGQGTRLTVV.

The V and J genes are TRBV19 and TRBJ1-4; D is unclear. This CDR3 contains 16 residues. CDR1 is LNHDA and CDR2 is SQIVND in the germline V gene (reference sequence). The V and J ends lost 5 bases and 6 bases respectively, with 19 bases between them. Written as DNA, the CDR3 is TGTGCCAGTAGTGTCCCAGGAGGAGTTGGAGATGAAAAACTGTTTTTT. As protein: CASSVPGGVGDEKLFF.

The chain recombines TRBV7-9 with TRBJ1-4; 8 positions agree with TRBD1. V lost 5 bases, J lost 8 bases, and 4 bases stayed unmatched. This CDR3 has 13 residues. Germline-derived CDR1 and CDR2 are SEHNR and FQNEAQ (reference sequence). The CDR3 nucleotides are TGTGCCAGCAGCCCCCGGACAGGGGAAAAACTGTTTTTT. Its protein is CASSPRTGEKLFF.

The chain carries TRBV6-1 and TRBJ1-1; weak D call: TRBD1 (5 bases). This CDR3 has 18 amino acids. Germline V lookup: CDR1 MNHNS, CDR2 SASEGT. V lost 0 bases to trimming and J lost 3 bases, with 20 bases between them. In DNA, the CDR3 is TGTGCCAGCAGTGAAGCGCGAGGTTCAGGGCGGCGTGACACTGAAGCTTTCTTT. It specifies CASSEARGSGRRDTEAFF.

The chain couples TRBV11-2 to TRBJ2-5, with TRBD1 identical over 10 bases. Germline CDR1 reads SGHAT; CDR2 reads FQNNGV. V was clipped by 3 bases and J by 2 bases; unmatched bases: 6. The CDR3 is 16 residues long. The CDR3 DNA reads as TGTGCCAGCAGCTTTAGGGGGGGACAGGGGCAAGAGACCCAGTACTTC. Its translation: CASSFRGGQGQETQYF.

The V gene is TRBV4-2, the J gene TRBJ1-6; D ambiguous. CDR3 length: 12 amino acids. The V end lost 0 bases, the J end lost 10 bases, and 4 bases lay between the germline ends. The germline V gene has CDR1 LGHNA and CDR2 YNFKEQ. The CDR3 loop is CASSQDGSPLHF. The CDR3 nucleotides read TGTGCCAGCAGCCAAGATGGCTCACCCCTCCACTTT.

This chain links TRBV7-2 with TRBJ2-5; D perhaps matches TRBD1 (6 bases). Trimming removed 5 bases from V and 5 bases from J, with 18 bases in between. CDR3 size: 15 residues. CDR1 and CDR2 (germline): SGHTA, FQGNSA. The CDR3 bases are TGTGCCAGCAGCCGTGACATCTCCGGACAGGAGACCCAGTACTTC. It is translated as CASSRDISGQETQYF. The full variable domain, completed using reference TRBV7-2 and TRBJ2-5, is GAGVSQSPSNKVTEKGKDVELRCDPISGHTALYWYRQSLGQGLEFLIYFQGNSAPDKSGLPSDRFSAERTGGSVSTLTIQRTQQEDSAVYLCASSRDISGQETQYFGPGTRLLVL.

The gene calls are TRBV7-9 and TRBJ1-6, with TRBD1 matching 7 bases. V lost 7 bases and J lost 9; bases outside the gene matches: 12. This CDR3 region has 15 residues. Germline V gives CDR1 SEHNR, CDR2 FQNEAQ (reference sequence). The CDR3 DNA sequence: TGTGCCAGCACCAACTCGCCGCAGGGGGTTTCACCCCTCCACTTT. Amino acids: CASTNSPQGVSPLHF.

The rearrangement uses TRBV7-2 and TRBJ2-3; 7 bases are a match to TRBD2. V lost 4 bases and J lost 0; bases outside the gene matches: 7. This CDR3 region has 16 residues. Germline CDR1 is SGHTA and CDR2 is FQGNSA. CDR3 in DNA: TGTGCCAGCAGCTCCCTAGCGGACCTTAGCACAGATACGCAGTATTTT. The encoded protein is CASSSLADLSTDTQYF. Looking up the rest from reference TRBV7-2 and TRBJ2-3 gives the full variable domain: GAGVSQSPSNKVTEKGKDVELRCDPISGHTALYWYRQSLGQGLEFLIYFQGNSAPDKSGLPSDRFSAERTGGSVSTLTIQRTQQEDSAVYLCASSSLADLSTDTQYFGPGTRLTVL.

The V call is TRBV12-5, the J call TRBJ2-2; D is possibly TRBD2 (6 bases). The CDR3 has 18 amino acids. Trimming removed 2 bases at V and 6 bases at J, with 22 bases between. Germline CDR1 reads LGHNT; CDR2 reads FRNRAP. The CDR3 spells CASGLPHIGGSGAGELFF. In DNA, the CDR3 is TGTGCTAGTGGTTTGCCACACATCGGGGGATCGGGTGCCGGGGAGCTGTTTTTT.

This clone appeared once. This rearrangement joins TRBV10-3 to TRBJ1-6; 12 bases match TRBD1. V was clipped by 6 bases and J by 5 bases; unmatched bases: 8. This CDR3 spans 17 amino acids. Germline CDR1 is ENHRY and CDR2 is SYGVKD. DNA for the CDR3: TGTGCCATCAGGCCGGGACAGGGGGCTTTCAATAATTCACCCCTCCACTTT. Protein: CAIRPGQGAFNNSPLHF.